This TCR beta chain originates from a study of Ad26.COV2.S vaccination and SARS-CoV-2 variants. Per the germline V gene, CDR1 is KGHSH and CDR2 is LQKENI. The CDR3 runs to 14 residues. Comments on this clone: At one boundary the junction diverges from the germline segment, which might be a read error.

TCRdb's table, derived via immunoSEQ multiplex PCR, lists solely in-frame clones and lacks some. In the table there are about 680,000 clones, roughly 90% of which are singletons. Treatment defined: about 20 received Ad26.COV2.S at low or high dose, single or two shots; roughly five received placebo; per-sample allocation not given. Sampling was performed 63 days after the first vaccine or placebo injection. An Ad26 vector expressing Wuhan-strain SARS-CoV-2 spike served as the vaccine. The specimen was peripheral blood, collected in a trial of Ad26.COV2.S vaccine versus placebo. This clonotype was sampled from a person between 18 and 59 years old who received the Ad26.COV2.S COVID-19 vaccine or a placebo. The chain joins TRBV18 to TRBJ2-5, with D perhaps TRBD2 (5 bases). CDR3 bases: TGTGCCAGCTCACCGGGGAGACTCCTAGAGGCCCAGTACTTC. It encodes CASSPGRLLEAQYF. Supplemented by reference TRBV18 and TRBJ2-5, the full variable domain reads NAGVMQNPRHLVRRRGQEARLRCSPMKGHSHVYWYRQLPEEGLKFMVYLQKENIIDESGMPKERFSAEFPKEGPSILRIQQVVRGDSAAYFCASSPGRLLEAQYFGPGTRLLVL.